The 16 T cell receptor beta chains listed next were all sequenced from one sample in a study of control samples from healthy donors and cancer patients. Assay: immunoSEQ multiplex PCR; the TCRdb copy retains only in-frame clones and omits some. The repertoire holds around 70,000 clones, with about nine tenths as singletons. Sample: PBMCs. These receptors were taken from a woman in her 50s with colorectal cancer.

This clone was seen a few times. The CDR3 loop is CASSYSGSSRTAETGELFF. DNA of the CDR3: TGTGCCAGCAGTTACTCGGGTTCTTCCAGGACAGCGGAAACCGGGGAGCTGTTTTTT. The chain combines TRBV6-2 or TRBV6-3 with TRBJ2-2; D may be TRBD1 (6 bases). This CDR3 region has 19 residues. Trimming took 0 bases from V and 5 from J, leaving 22 bases between them. Germline V gene sequence: CDR1 MNHEY, CDR2 SVGEGT.

This clone was counted between two and nine times. This chain links TRBV5-1 with TRBJ1-1; perhaps TRBD1 as D (5 bases). In germline, CDR1 is SGHRS, CDR2 YFSETQ. This CDR3 is built from 14 residues. Trimming removed 4 bases at V and 3 bases at J, with 13 bases between. CDR3 coding DNA: TGCGCCAGCAGCGGAAGGGGTTGGGACACTGAAGCTTTCTTT. As protein: CASSGRGWDTEAFF.

The chain couples TRBV30 to TRBJ2-2, with TRBD2 matching 8 bases. There are 15 residues in the CDR3. In germline, CDR1 is GTSNPN, CDR2 SVGIG (reference sequence). CDR3 DNA: TGTGCTTTTCCGATTAGCGGGGAAGTCACCGGGGAGCTGTTTTTT. This encodes CAFPISGEVTGELFF.

The chain has TRBV7-8 and TRBJ1-5, with 9 bases fitting TRBD1. This CDR3 has 19 residues. Per germline, CDR1 SGHVS and CDR2 FQNEAQ. The trim removed 2 bases at V and 2 bases at J, leaving 13 bases unmatched. CDR3 residues: CASSLRPGQGRQGNQPQHF. The CDR3 region has the DNA TGTGCCAGCAGCTTAAGGCCCGGACAGGGGAGGCAGGGCAATCAGCCCCAGCATTTT.

This chain links TRBV19 with TRBJ2-1; a weak D match, TRBD1 (5 bases). The CDR3 contains 14 residues. The germline gives CDR1 LNHDA, CDR2 SQIVND (reference sequence). V lost 7 bases to trimming and J lost 0 bases, with 10 bases between them. The CDR3 DNA is TGTGCCAGTAAGGCAGGGCCCTCCTACAATGAGCAGTTCTTC. Amino acid sequence: CASKAGPSYNEQFF.

The CDR3 sequence: CASSHRLDEQFF. DNA of the CDR3: TGTGCCAGCAGCCATAGACTTGACGAGCAGTTCTTC. The chain is built from TRBV14 and TRBJ2-1; D not certain. V was shortened by 3 bases and J by 10 bases, with 10 bases between the two germline ends. The CDR3 runs 12 residues. Germline lookup yields CDR1 SGHDN and CDR2 FVKESK.

The table lists this clone with a count of one. The chain combines TRBV7-2 with TRBJ1-1; no firm D call. Per the germline V gene, CDR1 is SGHTA and CDR2 is FQGNSA. Trimming removed 0 bases from V and 2 bases from J, with 10 bases in between. CDR3 length: 15 residues. The CDR3 here is CASSLAVGLNTEAFF. CDR3 nucleotide sequence: TGTGCCAGCAGCTTAGCGGTGGGGTTAAACACTGAAGCTTTCTTT.

In its sample, this clone was seen a few times. The chain employs TRBV10-1 and TRBJ1-2; D might be TRBD1 (5 bases). This CDR3 has 14 residues. Germline assignment: CDR1 WNHNN and CDR2 SYGVQD (reference sequence). V was trimmed by 6 bases and J by 4 bases, leaving 15 bases between them. The CDR3 DNA reads TGCGCCAGCAGGAGGTATAGGGGTATCTATGGCTACACCTTC. It codes for CASRRYRGIYGYTF.

V is TRBV15 and J is TRBJ2-3, with D unclear. The germline V gene encodes CDR1 LNHNV and CDR2 YYDKDF (reference sequence). The CDR3 covers 12 residues. V lost 5 bases, J lost 7 bases, and 10 bases lay in between. CDR3 region: CATSGNPHTQYF. The DNA of the CDR3 is TGTGCCACCAGCGGAAACCCCCATACGCAGTATTTT.

The rearrangement links TRBV10-2 to TRBJ1-3; 9 nucleotides agree with TRBD1. V dropped 6 bases and J dropped 8; count of bases not matched to a gene: 11. The V gene's germline CDR1 is WSHSY and CDR2 SAAADI. The CDR3 runs 15 residues. The CDR3 DNA follows: TGCGCCAGCAGCGACAGGGGGAATCGGAAAGACACCATATATTTT. Translating gives CASSDRGNRKDTIYF.

The rearrangement joins TRBV27 to TRBJ1-1; weak D call: TRBD1 (5 bases). The CDR3 length is 14 residues. The germline V gene has CDR1 MNHEY and CDR2 SMNVEV (reference sequence). Trimming removed 2 bases at V and 1 base at J, with 8 bases between. CDR3 DNA sequence: TGTGCCAGCAGTTTACTTGGGACGAACACTGAAGCTTTCTTT. It codes for CASSLLGTNTEAFF.

The J gene is TRBJ2-3, the V gene TRBV9; either TRBD1 or TRBD2 may fit D (5 bases each). V was pared by 2 bases and J by 0 bases, with 13 bases between. Per germline, CDR1 SGDLS and CDR2 YYNGEE. This CDR3 contains 16 residues. The CDR3 here is CASSVTGTRSTDTQYF. CDR3 coding DNA: TGTGCCAGCAGCGTTACCGGGACCCGTAGCACAGATACGCAGTATTTT. Based on the CDR3 plus reference TRBV9 and TRBJ2-3, the full variable domain is DSGVTQTPKHLITATGQRVTLRCSPRSGDLSVYWYQQSLDQGLQFLIQYYNGEERAKGNILERFSAQQFPDLHSELNLSSLELGDSALYFCASSVTGTRSTDTQYFGPGTRLTVL.

The rearrangement joins TRBV6-6 to TRBJ1-2; D is ambiguous. Trimming left V 0 bases short and J 4 bases short, with 12 bases between. The CDR3 is 15 residues long. CDR1 MNHNY and CDR2 SVGAGI come from the germline V gene (reference sequence). The DNA for the CDR3 is TGTGCCAGCAGTTACTCTCAGGCCCGACTCTATGGCTACACCTTC. The encoded protein is CASSYSQARLYGYTF.

This rearrangement joins TRBV27 to TRBJ1-4; TRBD1 is a possible D gene (5 bases). With 8 bases removed from V and 3 bases from J, the gap between germline ends came to 13 bases. This CDR3 region has 14 residues. CDR1 and CDR2 from the germline V gene are MNHEY and SMNVEV (reference sequence). CDR3 residues: CASGQWGANEKLFF. In DNA form, the CDR3 reads TGTGCCAGCGGCCAGTGGGGGGCTAATGAAAAACTGTTTTTT.

The chain couples TRBV27 to TRBJ1-5, with TRBD1 matching over 8 bases. The CDR3 sequence is 15 residues long. V trimming: 5 bases; J trimming: 6 bases; junction bases outside the gene matches: 9. Germline CDR1 MNHEY, CDR2 SMNVEV (reference sequence). In nucleotides, the CDR3 is TGTGCCAGCAGTCCCACGGGACAGGTAACTCAGCCCCAGCATTTT. This sequence encodes CASSPTGQVTQPQHF.

The table lists this clone with a few counts. The rearrangement links TRBV5-6 to TRBJ1-1, with D unclear. This CDR3 contains 14 residues. Trimming shortened V by 3 bases and J by 6 bases, and 15 bases separated the two germline ends. Looked up from germline, CDR1 is SGHDT and CDR2 is YYEEEE. The CDR3 DNA is TGTGCCAGCAGCTCCACAGCTAACACGGCTGAAGCTTTCTTT. The encoded protein is CASSSTANTAEAFF.